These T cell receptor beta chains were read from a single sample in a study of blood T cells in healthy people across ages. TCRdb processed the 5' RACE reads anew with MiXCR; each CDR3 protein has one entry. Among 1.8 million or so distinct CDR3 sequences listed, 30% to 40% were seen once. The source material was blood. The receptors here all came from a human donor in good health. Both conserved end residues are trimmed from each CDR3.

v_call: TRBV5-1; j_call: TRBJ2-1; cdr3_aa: ASSTDRGNEQF
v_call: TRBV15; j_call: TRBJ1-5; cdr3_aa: ATGREGVNQPQH
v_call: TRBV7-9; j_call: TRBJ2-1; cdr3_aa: ASSSPGYYEQF
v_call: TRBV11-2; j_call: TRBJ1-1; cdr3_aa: ASIGGQGVF
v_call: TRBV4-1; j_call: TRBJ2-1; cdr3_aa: ASSQEGLAGEVYEQF
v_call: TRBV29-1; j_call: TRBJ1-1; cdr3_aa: SVTTGTSGTEAF
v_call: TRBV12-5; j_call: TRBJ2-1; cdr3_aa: ASGLSVASGDNEQF
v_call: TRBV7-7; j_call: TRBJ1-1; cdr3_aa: ASSSQANTEAF
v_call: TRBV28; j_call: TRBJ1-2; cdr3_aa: ASTDATQTFFYGYT
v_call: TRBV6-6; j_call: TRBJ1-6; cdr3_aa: ASRPGNSPLH
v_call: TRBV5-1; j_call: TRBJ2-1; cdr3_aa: ASSLASGTHNEQF
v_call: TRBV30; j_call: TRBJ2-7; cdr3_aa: AWSVQVATEQY
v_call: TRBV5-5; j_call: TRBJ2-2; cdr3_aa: ASSLAAQRYTGELF
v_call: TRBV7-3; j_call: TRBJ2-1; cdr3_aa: ASSLNSGFYNEQF
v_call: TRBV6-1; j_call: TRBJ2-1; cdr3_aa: ASSEEGVAGGDEQF
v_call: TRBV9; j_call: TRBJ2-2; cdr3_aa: ASGPEGKELF
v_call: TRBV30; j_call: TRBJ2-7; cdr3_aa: AWSADRDYEQY
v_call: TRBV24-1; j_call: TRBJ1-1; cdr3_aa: AASDHDRVGEAF
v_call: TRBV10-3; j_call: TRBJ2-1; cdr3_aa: AISDPLANEQF
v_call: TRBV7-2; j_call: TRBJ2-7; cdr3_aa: ASSLDAGASYEQY
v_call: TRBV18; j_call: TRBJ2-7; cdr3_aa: ASSPQGQGVSYEQY
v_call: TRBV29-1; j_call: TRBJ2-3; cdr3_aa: SVEYLGRERLTQY
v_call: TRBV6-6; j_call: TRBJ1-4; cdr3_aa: ASRPGQGGNEKLF
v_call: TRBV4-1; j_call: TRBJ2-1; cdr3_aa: ASSLGPGRYNERF
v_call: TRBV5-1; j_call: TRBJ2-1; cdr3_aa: ASSSRQGHNEQF
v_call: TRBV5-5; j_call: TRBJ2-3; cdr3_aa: ASSLGVFGGPTDTQY
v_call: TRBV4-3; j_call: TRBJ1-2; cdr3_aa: ASSLQTGDYGYT
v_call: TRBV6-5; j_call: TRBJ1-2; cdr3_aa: ASSLQGWNYGYT
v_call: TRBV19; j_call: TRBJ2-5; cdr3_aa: ASRDRQFQETQY
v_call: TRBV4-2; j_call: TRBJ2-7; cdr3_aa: ASSQDLQVYYEQY
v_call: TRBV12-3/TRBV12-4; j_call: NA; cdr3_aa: ASSLRDSSYNEQY
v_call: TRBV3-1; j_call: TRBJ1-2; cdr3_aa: ASSQARDRNYGYT
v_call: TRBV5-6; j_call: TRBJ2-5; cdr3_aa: ASSLAQGIKETQY
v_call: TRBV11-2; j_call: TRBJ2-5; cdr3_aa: ASSLHGGEDQETQY
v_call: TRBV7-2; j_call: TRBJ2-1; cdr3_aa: ASSLVTSGGAGGGQF
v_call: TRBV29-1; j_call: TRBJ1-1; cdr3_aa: SVPRGAGTEAF
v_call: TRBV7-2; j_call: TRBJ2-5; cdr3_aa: ASTQPPEETQY
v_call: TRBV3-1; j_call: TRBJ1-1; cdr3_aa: ASSPMVPGGTEAF
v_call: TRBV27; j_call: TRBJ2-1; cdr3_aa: ASSLGPGAANEQF
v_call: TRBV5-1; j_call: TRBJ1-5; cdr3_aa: ASSFLGLNQPQH
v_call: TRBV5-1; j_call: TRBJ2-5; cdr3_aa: ASRGNSQETQY
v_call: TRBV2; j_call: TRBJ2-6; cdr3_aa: ASGSQVSSGANVLT
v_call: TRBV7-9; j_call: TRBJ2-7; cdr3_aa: ASSLDPRGAQRALGEQY
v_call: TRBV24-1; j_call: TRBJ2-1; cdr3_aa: ATSDAPGGMYNEQF
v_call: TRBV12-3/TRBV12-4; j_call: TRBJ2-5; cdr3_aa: ASSLAEGREYQEAQY
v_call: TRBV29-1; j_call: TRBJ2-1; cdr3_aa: SVGTGGSEQF
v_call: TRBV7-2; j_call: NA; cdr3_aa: ASSLGYFQETQF
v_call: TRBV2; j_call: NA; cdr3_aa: ASSERTSLPYEQY
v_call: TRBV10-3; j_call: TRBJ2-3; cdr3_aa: AISEGTGGSDTQY
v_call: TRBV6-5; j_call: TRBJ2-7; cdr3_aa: ASSPQTGVSYEQY
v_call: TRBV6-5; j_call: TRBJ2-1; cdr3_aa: ASSPTGKIGNEQF